A single TCR beta chain is shown here with its context. What it binds is not known. RNA extraction was followed by reverse transcription into cDNA, which acted as the sequencing template. Here immunoSEQ multiplex PCR was the method, and the copy in TCRdb shows in-frame clones only, minus some. The sample carries a few hundred thousand clones, just over 55% recorded once. Trimming cost V 2 bases and J 4 bases, with 12 bases left between them. The CDR3 consists of 14 residues. Looked up from germline, CDR1 is SGHTA and CDR2 is FQGNSA. These data belong to a study of CD8+ T cells in alopecia areata. Study-level points and caveats: With patients, TCR sharing proved less clear than in mice, a difference possibly related to HLA. Resident alphabeta T-cell populations of normal skin are likewise subject to sequencing in scalp samples.

The source material was CD8+ T cells sorted from blood. The TCR sequence derives from a human donor in good health. This rearrangement joins TRBV7-2 to TRBJ2-7; D unclear. The CDR3 sequence: CASSLLSGKYEQYF. The CDR3 nucleotides read TGTGCCAGCAGCTTACTGTCCGGAAAGTACGAGCAGTACTTC.